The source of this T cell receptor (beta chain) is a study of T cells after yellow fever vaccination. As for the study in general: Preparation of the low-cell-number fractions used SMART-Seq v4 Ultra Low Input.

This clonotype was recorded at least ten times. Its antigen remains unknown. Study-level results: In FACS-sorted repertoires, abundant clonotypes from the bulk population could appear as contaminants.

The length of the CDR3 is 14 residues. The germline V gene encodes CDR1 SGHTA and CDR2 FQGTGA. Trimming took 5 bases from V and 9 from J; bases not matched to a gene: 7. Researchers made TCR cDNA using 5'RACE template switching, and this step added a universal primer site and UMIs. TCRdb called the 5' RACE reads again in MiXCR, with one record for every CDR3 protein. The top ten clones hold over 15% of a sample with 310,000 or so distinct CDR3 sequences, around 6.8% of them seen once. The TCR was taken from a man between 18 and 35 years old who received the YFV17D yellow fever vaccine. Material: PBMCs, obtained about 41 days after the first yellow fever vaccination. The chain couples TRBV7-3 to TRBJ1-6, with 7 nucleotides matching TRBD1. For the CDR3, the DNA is TGTGCCAGCAGCCCGGGGCCAGGGGGTTCACCCCTCCACTTT. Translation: CASSPGPGGSPLHF.